Listed below are T cell receptor beta chains from one sample, sequenced in a study of memory CD4+ T cells and cytomegalovirus serostatus. Assay used: immunoSEQ multiplex PCR; TCRdb lists only in-frame clones, some missing. This sample has around 44,000 clones, with around 72% found just once. Sequenced sample: memory CD4+ T cells from blood. Every receptor here comes from an adult in good health and CMV-seronegative. The CDR3 runs from the conserved cysteine through the conserved F or W. D genes are given only for firm matches. Size values are once, few and many counts, or a class for expanded clones, and some rows have none.

-,-,TRBJ1-6,TRBV9,TGTGCCAGCAGCGCCGGCCCTACAGGGTGGGTCTCACCCCTCCACTTT,CASSAGPTGWVSPLHF
-,TRBD1,TRBJ1-2,TRBV6-5,TGTGCCAGCAGTTTGGCCGGGACAGGGGACTATGGCTACACCTTC,CASSLAGTGDYGYTF
-,-,TRBJ2-7,TRBV20-1,TGCAGTGCTACCCACTACGAGCAGTACTTC,CSATHYEQYF
few,TRBD1,TRBJ1-1,TRBV29-1,TGCAGCGCCGGACAGGGGGCAGGGAACACTGAAGCTTTCTTT,CSAGQGAGNTEAFF
-,-,TRBJ2-3,TRBV27,TGTGCCAGCAGTCCCCGGGTTGAGTCCACAGATACGCAGTATTTT,CASSPRVESTDTQYF
once,-,TRBJ2-7,TRBV18,TGTGCCAGCTCACTAAGACAGCCAGGGGCCTACGAGCAGTACTTC,CASSLRQPGAYEQYF
once,-,TRBJ2-1,TRBV5-1,TGCGCCAGCAGCTTGAGAGGAGATGAGCAGTTCTTC,CASSLRGDEQFF
few,-,TRBJ1-4,TRBV28,TGTGCCAGCATAGGATGGGAGACAACTAATGAAAAACTGTTTTTT,CASIGWETTNEKLFF
few,-,TRBJ1-1,TRBV9,TGTGCCAGCAGCGTCGTTGGAGGGAGCACTGAAGCTTTCTTT,CASSVVGGSTEAFF
-,TRBD1,TRBJ2-5,TRBV6-1,TGTGCCAGCAGTGCCACAGGGGTCCCACAAGAGACCCAGTACTTC,CASSATGVPQETQYF
-,TRBD2,TRBJ2-1,TRBV5-4,TGTGCCAGCAGACAAACTAGCGGGGGAGGTGAGCAGTTCTTC,CASRQTSGGGEQFF
-,-,TRBJ1-3,TRBV5-1,TGCGCCAGCAGCTTGAGGCAGGGTGAAAACACCATATATTTT,CASSLRQGENTIYF
few,-,TRBJ1-2,TRBV6-5,TGTGCCAGCAGTTACTCCTCGGAATATGGCTACACCTTC,CASSYSSEYGYTF
-,-,TRBJ2-1,TRBV7-9,TGTGCCAGCCTACAGGGATACAATGAGCAGTTCTTC,CASLQGYNEQFF
few,-,TRBJ2-1,TRBV11-3,TGTGCCAGCAGCTTAGGTGGGGCGGGGCGTTCCTACAATGAGCAGTTCTTC,CASSLGGAGRSYNEQFF
-,-,TRBJ2-3,TRBV21-1,TGTGCCAGCAGCGGACGCCAGGCGGATACGCAGTATTTT,CASSGRQADTQYF
-,-,TRBJ1-1,TRBV11-2,TGTGCCAGCAGCTTAGTAGGCGTTGGCGGCTTTCGCGCTTTCTTT,CASSLVGVGGFRAFF
-,-,TRBJ2-1,TRBV9,TGTGCCAGCAGCCCGGGCAGAACCTACAATGAGCAGTTCTTC,CASSPGRTYNEQFF
-,TRBD2,TRBJ2-3,TRBV7-2,TGTGCCAGCAGCTTAATTGGCGGGAGCACCACAGATACGCAGTATTTT,CASSLIGGSTTDTQYF
once,-,TRBJ2-7,TRBV6-1,TGTGCCAGCAGCCTTGGGCCAGTGAGGGACGAGCAGTACTTC,CASSLGPVRDEQYF
few,TRBD1,TRBJ1-6,TRBV4-1,TGCGCCAGCAGCCAAGCTTCGACAGGGAATTCACCCCTCCACTTT,CASSQASTGNSPLHF
-,TRBD2,TRBJ2-3,TRBV27,TGTGCCAGCAGTTCGGGGACTAGCCTACTTACGCAGTATTTT,CASSSGTSLLTQYF
-,-,TRBJ1-5,TRBV18,TGTGCCAGCTCTAGTGCGGGGGTGGATCAGCCCCAGCATTTT,CASSSAGVDQPQHF
-,TRBD1,TRBJ1-5,TRBV2,TGTGCCAGCGGACAGGACAGGGGCCAGCCCCAGCATTTT,CASGQDRGQPQHF
-,TRBD1,TRBJ1-6,TRBV5-1,TGCGCCAGCAGCACGGGACAGGGGGGAAGATCACCCCTCCACTTT,CASSTGQGGRSPLHF
-,-,TRBJ1-5,TRBV6-5,TGTGCCAGTCGGGGGCAAAATCAGCCCCAGCATTTT,CASRGQNQPQHF
-,-,TRBJ2-2,TRBV5-6,TGTGCCAGCACAGGGGGGACGAACACCGGGGAGCTGTTTTTT,CASTGGTNTGELFF
-,TRBD1,TRBJ2-4,TRBV2,TGTGCCACAGGGACAGGGAAAAACATTCAGTACTTC,CATGTGKNIQYF
-,-,TRBJ2-7,TRBV28,TGTGCCAGCAGCCCGGGGACAGCGGGGTCGATCGAGCAGTACTTC,CASSPGTAGSIEQYF
-,-,TRBJ2-7,TRBV6-6,TGTGCCAGCAGGTCGACAGGGAGGGGCTACGAGCAGTACTTC,CASRSTGRGYEQYF
-,-,TRBJ1-5,TRBV6-6,TGTGCCAGCAGTCTACAGGGTAATCAGCCCCAGCATTTT,CASSLQGNQPQHF
-,TRBD2,TRBJ2-1,TRBV6-5,TGTGCCAGCAGTTACGGACTAGCGGGGGACAATGAGCAGTTCTTC,CASSYGLAGDNEQFF
-,-,TRBJ2-2,TRBV19,TGTGCCAGTAGGACGAACACCGGGGAGCTGTTTTTT,CASRTNTGELFF
few,-,TRBJ2-3,TRBV19,TGTGCCAGTAGTATAGGGGGGGCCCACACAGATACGCAGTATTTT,CASSIGGAHTDTQYF
-,-,TRBJ1-6,TRBV10-3,TGTGCCATCACCACCGGCAGAAATTCACCCCTCCACTTT,CAITTGRNSPLHF
-,-,TRBJ2-5,TRBV6-6,TGTGCCACCACCCTCATTAGGCAGACCCAGTACTTC,CATTLIRQTQYF
few,TRBD1,TRBJ1-2,TRBV4-1,TGCGCCAGCAGCCACGTGGGACAGGGTAACTATGGCTACACCTTC,CASSHVGQGNYGYTF
-,-,TRBJ1-4,TRBV7-9,TGTGCCAGCAGCTTAGGGACAGTTAATGAAAAACTGTTTTTT,CASSLGTVNEKLFF
few,TRBD1,TRBJ1-1,TRBV11-2,TGTGCCAGCAGCTTAATCCAGGGGACAGGGGCTTTCTTT,CASSLIQGTGAFF
once,-,TRBJ2-5,TRBV5-4,TGTGCCATCTCAGCGAAACGGGGCCAAGAGACCCAGTACTTC,CAISAKRGQETQYF
-,TRBD2,TRBJ2-5,TRBV27,TGTGCCAGCAGTTCGGCGGGGGAACAAGAGACCCAGTACTTC,CASSSAGEQETQYF
-,-,TRBJ1-1,TRBV11-1,TGTGCCAGCAGCTTACAAGAGAACACTGAAGCTTTCTTT,CASSLQENTEAFF
-,TRBD1,TRBJ2-3,TRBV4-1,TGCGCCAGCAGCCACCCCACAGGGGGTAATACGCAGTATTTT,CASSHPTGGNTQYF
-,-,TRBJ2-1,TRBV4-2,TGTGCCAGCAGCCAAGGTCGTGGGGGGGGCGATGAGCAGTTCTTC,CASSQGRGGGDEQFF
-,-,TRBJ2-7,TRBV9,TGTGCCAGCAGCGTAGGCCCCCCCTACGAGCAGTACTTC,CASSVGPPYEQYF
-,TRBD2,TRBJ2-1,TRBV15,TGTGCCACCAGCGATCAAGCGGGGGGGTACTACAATGAGCAGTTCTTC,CATSDQAGGYYNEQFF